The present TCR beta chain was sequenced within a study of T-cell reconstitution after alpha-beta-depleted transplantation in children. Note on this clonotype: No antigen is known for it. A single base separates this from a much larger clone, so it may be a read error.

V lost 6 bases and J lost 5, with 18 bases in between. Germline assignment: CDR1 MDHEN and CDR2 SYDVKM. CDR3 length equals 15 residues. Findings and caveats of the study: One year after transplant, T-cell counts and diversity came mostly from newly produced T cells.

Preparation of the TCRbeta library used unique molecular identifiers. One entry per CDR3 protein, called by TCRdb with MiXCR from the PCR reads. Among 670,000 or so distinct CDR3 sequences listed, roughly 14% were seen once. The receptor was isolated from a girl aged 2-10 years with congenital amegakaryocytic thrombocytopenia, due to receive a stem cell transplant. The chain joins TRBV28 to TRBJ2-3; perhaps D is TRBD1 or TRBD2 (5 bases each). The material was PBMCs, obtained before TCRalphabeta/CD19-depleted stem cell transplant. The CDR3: CASRTLPGRLDTQYF. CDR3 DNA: TGTGCCAGCAGAACACTGCCGGGACGGTTAGATACGCAGTATTTT.